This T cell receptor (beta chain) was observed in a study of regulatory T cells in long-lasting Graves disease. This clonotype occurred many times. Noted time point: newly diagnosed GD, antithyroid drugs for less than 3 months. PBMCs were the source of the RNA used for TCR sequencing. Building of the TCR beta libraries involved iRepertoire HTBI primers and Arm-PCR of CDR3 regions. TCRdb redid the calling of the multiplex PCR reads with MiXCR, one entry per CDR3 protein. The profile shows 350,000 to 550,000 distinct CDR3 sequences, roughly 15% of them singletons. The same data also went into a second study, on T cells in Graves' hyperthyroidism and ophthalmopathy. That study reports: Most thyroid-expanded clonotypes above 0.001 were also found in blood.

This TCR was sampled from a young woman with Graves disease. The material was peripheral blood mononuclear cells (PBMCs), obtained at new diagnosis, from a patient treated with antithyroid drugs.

CDR3 in amino acids: CASSSGTLGEQFF. As DNA, the CDR3 is TGTGCCAGCAGCTCTGGGACCCTCGGTGAGCAGTTCTTC. V and J are TRBV11-2 and TRBJ2-1; D is perhaps TRBD1 or TRBD2 (5 bases each). Germline V gene data show CDR1 as SGHAT and CDR2 as FQNNGV. V lost 4 bases, J lost 9 bases, and 13 bases lay in between. CDR3 length: 13 residues.